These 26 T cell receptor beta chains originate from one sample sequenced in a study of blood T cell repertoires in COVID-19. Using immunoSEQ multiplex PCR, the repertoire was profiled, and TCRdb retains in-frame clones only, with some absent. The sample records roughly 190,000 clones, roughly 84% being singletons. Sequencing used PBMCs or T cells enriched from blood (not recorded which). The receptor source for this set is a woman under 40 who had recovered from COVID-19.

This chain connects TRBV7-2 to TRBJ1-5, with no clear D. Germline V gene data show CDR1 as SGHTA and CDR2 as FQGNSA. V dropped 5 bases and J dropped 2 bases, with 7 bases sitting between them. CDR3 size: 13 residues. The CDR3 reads CASSPVGNQPQHF. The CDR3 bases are TGTGCCAGCAGCCCGGTAGGCAATCAGCCCCAGCATTTT.

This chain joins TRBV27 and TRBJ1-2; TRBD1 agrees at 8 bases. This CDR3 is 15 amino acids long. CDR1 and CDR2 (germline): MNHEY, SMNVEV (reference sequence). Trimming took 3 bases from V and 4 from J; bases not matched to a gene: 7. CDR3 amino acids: CASSFSGGGGYGYTF. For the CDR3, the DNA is TGTGCCAGCAGTTTTTCAGGGGGCGGGGGCTATGGCTACACCTTC.

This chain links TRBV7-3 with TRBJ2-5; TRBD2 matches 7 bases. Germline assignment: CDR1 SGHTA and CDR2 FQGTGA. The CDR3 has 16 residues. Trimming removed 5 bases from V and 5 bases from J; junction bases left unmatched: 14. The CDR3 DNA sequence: TGTGCCAGCAGCCTTTTGGGAGGGCCTAGGGTGGAGACCCAGTACTTC. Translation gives CASSLLGGPRVETQYF.

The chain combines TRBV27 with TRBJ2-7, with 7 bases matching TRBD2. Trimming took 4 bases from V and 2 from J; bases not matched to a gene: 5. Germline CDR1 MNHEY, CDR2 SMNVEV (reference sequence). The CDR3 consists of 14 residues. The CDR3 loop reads CASSSASGPYEQYF. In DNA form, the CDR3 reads TGTGCCAGCAGTTCGGCTAGCGGCCCCTACGAGCAGTACTTC.

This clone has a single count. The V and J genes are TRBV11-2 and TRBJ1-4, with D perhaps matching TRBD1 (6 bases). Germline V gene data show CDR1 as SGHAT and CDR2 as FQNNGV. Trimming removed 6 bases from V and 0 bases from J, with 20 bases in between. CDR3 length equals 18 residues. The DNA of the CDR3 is TGTGCCAGCAGTTCTGGCTGGGGGCAGGCTGCAACTAATGAAAAACTGTTTTTT. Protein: CASSSGWGQAATNEKLFF.

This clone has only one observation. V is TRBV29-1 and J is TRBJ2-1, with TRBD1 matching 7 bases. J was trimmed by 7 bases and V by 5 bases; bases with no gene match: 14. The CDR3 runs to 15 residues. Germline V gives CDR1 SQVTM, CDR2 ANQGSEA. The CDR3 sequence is CSVSRQGDIINEQFF. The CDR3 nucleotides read TGCAGCGTTTCCCGACAGGGCGATATCATAAATGAGCAGTTCTTC.

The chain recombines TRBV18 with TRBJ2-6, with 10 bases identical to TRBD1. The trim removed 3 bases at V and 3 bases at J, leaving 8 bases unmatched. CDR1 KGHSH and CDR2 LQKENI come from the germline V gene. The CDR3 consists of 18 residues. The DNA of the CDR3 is TGTGCCAGCTCACCTTGGCTGACAGGGGGCGTTGGGGCCAACGTCCTGACTTTC. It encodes CASSPWLTGGVGANVLTF.

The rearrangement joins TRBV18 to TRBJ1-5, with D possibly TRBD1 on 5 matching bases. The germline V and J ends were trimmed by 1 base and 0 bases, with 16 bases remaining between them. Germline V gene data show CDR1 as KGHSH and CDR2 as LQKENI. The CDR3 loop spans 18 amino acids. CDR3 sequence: CASSPLWRGGTSNQPQHF. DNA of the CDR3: TGTGCCAGCTCACCACTTTGGAGGGGAGGGACTAGCAATCAGCCCCAGCATTTT.

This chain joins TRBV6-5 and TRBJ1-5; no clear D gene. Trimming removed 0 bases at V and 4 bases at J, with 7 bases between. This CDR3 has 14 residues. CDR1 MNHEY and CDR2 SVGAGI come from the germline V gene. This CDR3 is CASSYSPRNQPQHF. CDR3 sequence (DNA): TGTGCCAGCAGTTACTCGCCACGGAATCAGCCCCAGCATTTT.

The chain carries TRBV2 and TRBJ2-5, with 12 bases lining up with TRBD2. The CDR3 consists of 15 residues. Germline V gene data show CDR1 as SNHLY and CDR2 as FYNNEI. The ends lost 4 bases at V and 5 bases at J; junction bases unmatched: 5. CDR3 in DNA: TGTGCCAGCAGTGTCCTAGCGGGGGGGCACGAGACCCAGTACTTC. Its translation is CASSVLAGGHETQYF.

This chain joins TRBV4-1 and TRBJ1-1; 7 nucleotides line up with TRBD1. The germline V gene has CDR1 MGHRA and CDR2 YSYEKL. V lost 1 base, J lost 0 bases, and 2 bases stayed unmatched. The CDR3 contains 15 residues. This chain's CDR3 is CASSQAGQMNTEAFF. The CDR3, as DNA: TGCGCCAGCAGCCAAGCGGGACAGATGAACACTGAAGCTTTCTTT.

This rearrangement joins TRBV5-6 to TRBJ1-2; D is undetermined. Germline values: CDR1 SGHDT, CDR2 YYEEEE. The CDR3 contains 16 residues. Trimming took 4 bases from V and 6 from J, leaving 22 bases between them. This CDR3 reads CASSPEVQLYPDGYTF. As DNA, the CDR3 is TGTGCCAGCAGCCCCGAGGTCCAGCTTTACCCTGATGGCTACACCTTC.

CDR3 in amino acids: CASSDKTRGYTF. CDR3 bases: TGTGCCAGCAGTGACAAGACCAGGGGCTACACCTTC. This rearrangement joins TRBV28 to TRBJ1-2; D unresolved. V was pared by 5 bases and J by 8 bases, with 12 bases between. Looked up from germline, CDR1 is MDHEN and CDR2 is SYDVKM. CDR3 length: 12 amino acids.

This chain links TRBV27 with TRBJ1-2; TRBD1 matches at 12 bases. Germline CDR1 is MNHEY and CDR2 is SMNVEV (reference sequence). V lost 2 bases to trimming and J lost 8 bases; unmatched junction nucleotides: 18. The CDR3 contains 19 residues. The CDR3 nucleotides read TGTGCCAGCAGTTTACAAAGGGAAGCTGGGACAGGGGGCGTACGAGGCTACACCTTC. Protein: CASSLQREAGTGGVRGYTF.

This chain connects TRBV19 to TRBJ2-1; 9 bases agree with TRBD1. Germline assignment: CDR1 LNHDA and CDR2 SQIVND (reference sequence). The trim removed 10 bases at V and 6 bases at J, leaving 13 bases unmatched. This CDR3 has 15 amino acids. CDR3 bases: TGTGCCACTACCACCGGGACAGGGATTCCCAATGAGCAGTTCTTC. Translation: CATTTGTGIPNEQFF. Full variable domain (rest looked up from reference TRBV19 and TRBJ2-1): DGGITQSPKYLFRKEGQNVTLSCEQNLNHDAMYWYRQDPGQGLRLIYYSQIVNDFQKGDIAEGYSVSREKKESFPLTVTSAQKNPTAFYLCATTTGTGIPNEQFFGPGTRLTVL.

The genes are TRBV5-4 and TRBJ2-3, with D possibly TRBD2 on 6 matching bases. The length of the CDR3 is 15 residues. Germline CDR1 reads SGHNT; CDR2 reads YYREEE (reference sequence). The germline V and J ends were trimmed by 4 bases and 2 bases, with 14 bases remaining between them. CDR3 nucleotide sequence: TGTGCCAGCAGCGGCGGGACTCCTTTCACAGATACGCAGTATTTT. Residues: CASSGGTPFTDTQYF. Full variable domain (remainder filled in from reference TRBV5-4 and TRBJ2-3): ETGVTQSPTHLIKTRGQQVTLRCSSQSGHNTVSWYQQALGQGPQFIFQYYREEENGRGNFPPRFSGLQFPNYSSELNVNALELDDSALYLCASSGGTPFTDTQYFGPGTRLTVL.

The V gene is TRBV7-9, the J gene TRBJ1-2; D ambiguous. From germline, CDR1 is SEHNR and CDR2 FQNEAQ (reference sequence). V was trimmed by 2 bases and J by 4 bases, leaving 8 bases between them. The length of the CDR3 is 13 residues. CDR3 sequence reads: CASSLSTTYGYTF. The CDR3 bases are TGTGCCAGCAGCTTATCCACTACCTATGGCTACACCTTC.

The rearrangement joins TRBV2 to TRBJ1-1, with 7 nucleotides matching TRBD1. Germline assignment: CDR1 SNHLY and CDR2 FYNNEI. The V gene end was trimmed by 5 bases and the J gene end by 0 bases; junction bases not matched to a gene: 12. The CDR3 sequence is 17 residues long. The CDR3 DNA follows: TGTGCCAGCAGTACACCGGGACAGTTCTTTATGAACACTGAAGCTTTCTTT. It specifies CASSTPGQFFMNTEAFF.

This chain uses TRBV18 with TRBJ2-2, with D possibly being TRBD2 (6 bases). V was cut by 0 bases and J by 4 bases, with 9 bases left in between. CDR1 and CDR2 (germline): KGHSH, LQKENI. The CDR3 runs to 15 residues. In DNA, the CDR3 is TGTGCCAGCTCACCACCGGGAGCGGGCACCGGGGAGCTGTTTTTT. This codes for CASSPPGAGTGELFF.

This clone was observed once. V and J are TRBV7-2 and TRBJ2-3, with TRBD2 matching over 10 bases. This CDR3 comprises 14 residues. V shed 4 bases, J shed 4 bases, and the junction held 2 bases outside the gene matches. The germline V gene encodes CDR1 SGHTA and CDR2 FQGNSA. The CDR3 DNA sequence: TGTGCCAGCAGCTCCCTAGCGGGAGCAGATACGCAGTATTTT. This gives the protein CASSSLAGADTQYF.

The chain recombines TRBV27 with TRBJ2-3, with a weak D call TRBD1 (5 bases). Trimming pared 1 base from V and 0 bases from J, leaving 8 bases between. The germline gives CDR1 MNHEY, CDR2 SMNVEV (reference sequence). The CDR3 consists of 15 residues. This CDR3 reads CASSLLPGSTDTQYF. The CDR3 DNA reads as TGTGCCAGCAGTTTATTGCCAGGGAGCACAGATACGCAGTATTTT.

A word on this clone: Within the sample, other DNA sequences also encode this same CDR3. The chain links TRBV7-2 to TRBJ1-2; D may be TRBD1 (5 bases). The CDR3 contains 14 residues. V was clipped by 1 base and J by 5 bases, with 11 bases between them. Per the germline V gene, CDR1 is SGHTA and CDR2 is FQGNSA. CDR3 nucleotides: TGTGCCAGCAGCTTAGTGGGGGGAGGGTATGGCTACACCTTC. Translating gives CASSLVGGGYGYTF.

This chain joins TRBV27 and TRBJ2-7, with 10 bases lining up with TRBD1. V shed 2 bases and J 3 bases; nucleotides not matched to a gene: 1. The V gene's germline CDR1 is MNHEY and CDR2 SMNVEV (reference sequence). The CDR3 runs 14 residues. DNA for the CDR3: TGTGCCAGCAGTTTAAGGGACAGGGGCTACGAGCAGTACGTC. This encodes CASSLRDRGYEQYV.

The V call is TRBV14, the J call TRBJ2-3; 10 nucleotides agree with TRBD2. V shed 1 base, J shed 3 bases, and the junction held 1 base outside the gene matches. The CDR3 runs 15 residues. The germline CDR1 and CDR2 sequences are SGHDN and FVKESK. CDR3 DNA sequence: TGTGCCAGCAGCCAAGCACTAGCGGGGACAGATACGCAGTATTTT. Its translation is CASSQALAGTDTQYF.

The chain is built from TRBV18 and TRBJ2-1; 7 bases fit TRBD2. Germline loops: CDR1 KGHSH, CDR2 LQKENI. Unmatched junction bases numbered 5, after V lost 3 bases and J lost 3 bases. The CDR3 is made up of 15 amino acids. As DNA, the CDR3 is TGTGCCAGCTCACCTCAGCGGGAATACTACAATGAGCAGTTCTTC. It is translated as CASSPQREYYNEQFF.

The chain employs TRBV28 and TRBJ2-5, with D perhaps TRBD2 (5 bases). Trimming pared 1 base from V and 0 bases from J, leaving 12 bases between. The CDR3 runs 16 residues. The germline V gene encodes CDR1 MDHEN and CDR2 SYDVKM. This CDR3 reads CASSLSRAAYQETQYF. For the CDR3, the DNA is TGTGCCAGCAGTTTATCCCGAGCGGCGTACCAAGAGACCCAGTACTTC.